Ten or more counts support the clone carrying this TCR beta chain. Its antigen is as yet unknown. The TCR beta library used iRepertoire HTBI primers with Arm-PCR amplification of CDR3. MiXCR was run by TCRdb on the multiplex PCR reads, yielding one entry per CDR3 protein. Among fewer than 650,000 distinct CDR3 sequences listed, about 16% were seen once. The CDR3 contains 13 residues. Per the germline V gene, CDR1 is SNHLY and CDR2 is FYNNEI. V was shortened by 1 base and J by 5 bases, with 8 bases between the two germline ends. The data were taken from a study of regulatory T cells in long-lasting Graves disease. Study-level results: It was in persistent disease that TRBV28, TRBJ1-2 and TRBJ2-5 were favored.

Time point given: newly diagnosed GD, antithyroid drugs for less than 3 months. There was RNA extracted from PBMCs, and the TCR library was made from it. Patients with Graves' disease were diagnosed by American Thyroid Association guidelines. These data also featured in a second study, about T cells in Graves' hyperthyroidism and ophthalmopathy.

The sequences come from peripheral blood mononuclear cells (PBMCs), collected at new diagnosis, from a patient treated with antithyroid drugs. The receptor was isolated from a man aged 18 to 35 with Graves disease. V is TRBV2 and J is TRBJ1-1, with D hard to call. CDR3 nucleotide sequence: TGTGCCAGCAGTGAAGATGTGAGGACTGAAGCTTTCTTT. It translates to CASSEDVRTEAFF.